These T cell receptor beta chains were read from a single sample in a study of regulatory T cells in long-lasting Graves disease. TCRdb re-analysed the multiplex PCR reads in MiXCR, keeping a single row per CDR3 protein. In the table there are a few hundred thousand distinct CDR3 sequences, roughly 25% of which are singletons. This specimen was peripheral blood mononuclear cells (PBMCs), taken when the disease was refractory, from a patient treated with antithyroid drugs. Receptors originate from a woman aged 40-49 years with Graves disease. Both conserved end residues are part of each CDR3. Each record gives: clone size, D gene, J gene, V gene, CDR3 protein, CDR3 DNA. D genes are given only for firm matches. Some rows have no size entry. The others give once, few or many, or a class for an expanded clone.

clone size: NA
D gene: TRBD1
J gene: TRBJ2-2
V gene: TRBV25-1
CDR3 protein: CASSESGTGLANTGELFF
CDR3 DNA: TGTGCCAGCAGTGAATCCGGGACAGGGTTGGCGAACACCGGGGAGCTGTTTTTT

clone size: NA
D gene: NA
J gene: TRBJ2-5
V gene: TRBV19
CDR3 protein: CASNERAGTQYF
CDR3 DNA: TGTGCCAGTAACGAGAGAGCCGGGACCCAGTACTTC

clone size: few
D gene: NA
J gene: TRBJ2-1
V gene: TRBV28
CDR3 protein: CASSLVGGVDEQFF
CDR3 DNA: TGTGCCAGCAGTTTGGTGGGAGGTGTGGATGAGCAGTTCTTC

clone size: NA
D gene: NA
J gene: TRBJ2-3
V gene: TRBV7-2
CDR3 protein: CASSLNRRATDTQYF
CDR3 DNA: TGTGCCAGCAGCTTAAATCGGAGGGCGACAGATACGCAGTATTTT

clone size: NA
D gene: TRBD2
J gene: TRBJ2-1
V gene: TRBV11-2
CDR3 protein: CASSFRTSGYNEQFF
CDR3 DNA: TGTGCCAGCAGCTTCCGGACTAGCGGTTACAATGAGCAGTTCTTC

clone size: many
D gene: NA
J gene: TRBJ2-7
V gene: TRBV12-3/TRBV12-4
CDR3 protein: CASSLDGNSYEQYF
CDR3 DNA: TGTGCCAGCAGTTTGGACGGAAACTCCTACGAGCAGTACTTC

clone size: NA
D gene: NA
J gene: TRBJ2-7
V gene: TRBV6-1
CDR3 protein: CASVLRLSSYEQYF
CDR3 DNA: TGTGCCAGCGTTCTGAGGCTGAGCTCCTACGAGCAGTACTTC

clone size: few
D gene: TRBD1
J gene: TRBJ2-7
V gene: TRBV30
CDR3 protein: CAWRTGVKDEQYF
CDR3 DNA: TGTGCCTGGCGGACAGGGGTAAAGGACGAGCAGTACTTC

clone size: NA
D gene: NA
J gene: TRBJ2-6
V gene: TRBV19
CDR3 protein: CASSIGTSGANVLTF
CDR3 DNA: TGTGCCAGTAGTATTGGTACATCTGGGGCCAACGTCCTGACTTTC

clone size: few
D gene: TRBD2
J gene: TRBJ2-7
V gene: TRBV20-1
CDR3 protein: CSARDEASGPSYEQYF
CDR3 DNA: TGCAGTGCTAGAGATGAGGCTAGCGGGCCCTCCTACGAGCAGTACTTC

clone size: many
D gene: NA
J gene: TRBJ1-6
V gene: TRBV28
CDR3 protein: CASSLGGLGNSPLHF
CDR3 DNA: TGTGCCAGCAGTTTAGGGGGTCTAGGGAATTCACCCCTCCACTTT

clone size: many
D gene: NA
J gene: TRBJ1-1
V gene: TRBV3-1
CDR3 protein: CASSQNREEAFF
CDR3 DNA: TGTGCCAGCAGCCAAAACAGGGAAGAAGCTTTCTTT

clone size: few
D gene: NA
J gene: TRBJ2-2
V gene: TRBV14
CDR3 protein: CASSLSFVTGELFF
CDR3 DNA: TGTGCCAGCAGTTTGTCGTTTGTGACCGGGGAGCTGTTTTTT

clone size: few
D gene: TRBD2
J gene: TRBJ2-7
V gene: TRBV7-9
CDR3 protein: CASSLETSETYEQYF
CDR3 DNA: TGTGCCAGCAGCTTAGAAACTAGCGAAACCTACGAGCAGTACTTC

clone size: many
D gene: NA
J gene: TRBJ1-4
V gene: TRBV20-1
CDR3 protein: CSAIGATNEKLFF
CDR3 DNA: TGCAGTGCTATTGGTGCAACTAATGAAAAACTGTTTTTT

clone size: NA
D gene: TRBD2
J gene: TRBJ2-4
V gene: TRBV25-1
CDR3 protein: CASSGEGLADKNIQYF
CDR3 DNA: TGTGCCAGCAGTGGAGAGGGACTAGCGGACAAAAACATTCAGTACTTC

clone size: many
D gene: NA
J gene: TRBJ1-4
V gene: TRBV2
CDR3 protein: CASSEHVTREKLFF
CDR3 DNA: TGTGCCAGTAGTGAACACGTTACAAGGGAAAAACTGTTTTTT